A selection of T cell receptor beta chains follows, all from one sample in a study of cytomegalovirus exposure and HLA in healthy donors. Sequencing used immunoSEQ multiplex PCR; TCRdb keeps in-frame clones, though not all of them. This table holds 150,000 to 200,000 clones, roughly 79% found once. Source material: PBMCs. The receptors were sampled from a woman younger than 30 in good health and CMV-seropositive. The CDR3 runs from the conserved cysteine through the conserved F or W. The order of the fields is V gene, J gene, clone size, D gene, CDR3 protein, CDR3 DNA. A D gene is named only where the DNA matches it firmly. A clone size is listed for some rows: how often the clone was seen (once, few, many), or a class if it is expanded.

v_call: TRBV7-3; j_call: TRBJ1-1; clone_size: NA; d_call: NA; cdr3_aa: CASSLKPREPGTEAFF; cdr3_nt: TGTGCCAGCAGCTTAAAGCCCCGGGAGCCAGGCACTGAAGCTTTCTTT
v_call: TRBV27; j_call: TRBJ1-5; clone_size: NA; d_call: TRBD1; cdr3_aa: CASSPGTASPPQHF; cdr3_nt: TGTGCCAGCAGCCCCGGGACAGCAAGTCCGCCCCAGCATTTT
v_call: TRBV5-4; j_call: TRBJ2-2; clone_size: NA; d_call: NA; cdr3_aa: CATWGRGTGELFF; cdr3_nt: TGTGCCACCTGGGGTCGGGGCACCGGGGAGCTGTTTTTT
v_call: TRBV6-5; j_call: TRBJ2-2; clone_size: NA; d_call: NA; cdr3_aa: CASSYGGSLNTGELFF; cdr3_nt: TGTGCCAGCAGTTACGGGGGGAGCCTGAACACCGGGGAGCTGTTTTTT
v_call: TRBV30; j_call: TRBJ1-5; clone_size: NA; d_call: NA; cdr3_aa: CAWSVARDQPQHF; cdr3_nt: TGTGCCTGGAGTGTTGCCAGGGATCAGCCCCAGCATTTT
v_call: TRBV18; j_call: TRBJ2-3; clone_size: NA; d_call: TRBD1; cdr3_aa: CASSAAPRGLIDTQYF; cdr3_nt: TGTGCCAGCTCAGCTGCCCCGAGGGGGCTTATTGATACGCAGTATTTT
v_call: TRBV6-5; j_call: TRBJ1-5; clone_size: NA; d_call: NA; cdr3_aa: CASYWGGGQPQHF; cdr3_nt: TGTGCCAGCTACTGGGGGGGTGGTCAGCCCCAGCATTTT
v_call: TRBV7-2; j_call: TRBJ1-1; clone_size: few; d_call: TRBD1; cdr3_aa: CASSLGGQRNTEAFF; cdr3_nt: TGTGCCAGCAGCTTAGGGGGACAGCGGAACACTGAAGCTTTCTTT
v_call: TRBV25-1; j_call: TRBJ1-5; clone_size: NA; d_call: TRBD1; cdr3_aa: CASSKGASQPQHF; cdr3_nt: TGTGCCAGCAGTAAGGGGGCTAGTCAGCCCCAGCATTTT
v_call: TRBV7-9; j_call: TRBJ1-6; clone_size: NA; d_call: NA; cdr3_aa: CASSSQAAGLLHF; cdr3_nt: TGTGCCAGCAGCTCCCAGGCGGCGGGGCTACTCCACTTT
v_call: TRBV9; j_call: TRBJ2-5; clone_size: once; d_call: TRBD2; cdr3_aa: CASSSLAGGNQETQYF; cdr3_nt: TGTGCCAGCAGCTCCCTAGCGGGGGGAAACCAAGAGACCCAGTACTTC
v_call: TRBV7-2; j_call: TRBJ2-7; clone_size: NA; d_call: TRBD2; cdr3_aa: CASSSLGETSGGAYEQYF; cdr3_nt: TGTGCCAGCAGCTCGTTAGGGGAAACTAGCGGGGGAGCCTACGAGCAGTACTTC
v_call: TRBV28; j_call: TRBJ1-2; clone_size: NA; d_call: NA; cdr3_aa: CASSFVGQGGGYTF; cdr3_nt: TGTGCCAGCAGTTTTGTGGGGCAGGGTGGAGGCTACACCTTC
v_call: TRBV29-1; j_call: TRBJ2-5; clone_size: NA; d_call: TRBD2; cdr3_aa: CSAFSGGQETQYF; cdr3_nt: TGCAGCGCTTTTAGCGGGGGCCAAGAGACCCAGTACTTC
v_call: TRBV4-3; j_call: TRBJ2-7; clone_size: NA; d_call: NA; cdr3_aa: CASSQEAEYEQYF; cdr3_nt: TGCGCCAGCAGCCAAGAGGCAGAATACGAGCAGTACTTC
v_call: TRBV4-2; j_call: TRBJ2-3; clone_size: NA; d_call: TRBD2; cdr3_aa: CASSSGLLPDTQYF; cdr3_nt: TGTGCCAGCAGCTCGGGACTATTGCCCGATACGCAGTATTTT
v_call: TRBV5-1; j_call: TRBJ1-1; clone_size: NA; d_call: NA; cdr3_aa: CASSLATGIFEAFF; cdr3_nt: TGCGCCAGCAGCTTGGCCACAGGGATATTTGAAGCTTTCTTT
v_call: TRBV5-1; j_call: TRBJ1-1; clone_size: few; d_call: NA; cdr3_aa: CASSERQGPTEAFF; cdr3_nt: TGCGCCAGCAGCGAGAGGCAGGGGCCCACTGAAGCTTTCTTT
v_call: TRBV29-1; j_call: TRBJ2-7; clone_size: once; d_call: TRBD2; cdr3_aa: CSVEGLAGGRGLYEQYF; cdr3_nt: TGCAGCGTTGAGGGACTAGCGGGGGGCCGCGGGTTGTACGAGCAGTACTTC
v_call: TRBV4-1; j_call: TRBJ1-1; clone_size: NA; d_call: TRBD1; cdr3_aa: CASTRGPQGATTEAFF; cdr3_nt: TGCGCCAGCACAAGGGGGCCACAGGGGGCGACGACTGAAGCTTTCTTT
v_call: TRBV7-8; j_call: TRBJ2-2; clone_size: NA; d_call: NA; cdr3_aa: CASSITGTTTGELFF; cdr3_nt: TGTGCCAGCAGCATTACAGGGACCACAACCGGGGAGCTGTTTTTT
v_call: TRBV28; j_call: TRBJ2-5; clone_size: NA; d_call: TRBD1; cdr3_aa: CASSQQWGTGGRKTQYF; cdr3_nt: TGTGCCAGCAGTCAACAATGGGGGACAGGGGGAAGGAAGACCCAGTACTTC
v_call: TRBV6-5; j_call: TRBJ1-5; clone_size: NA; d_call: NA; cdr3_aa: CASRMGGSNQPQHF; cdr3_nt: TGTGCCAGCAGGATGGGGGGTAGCAATCAGCCCCAGCATTTT
v_call: TRBV4-3; j_call: TRBJ2-7; clone_size: few; d_call: TRBD1; cdr3_aa: CASSPRRTGLHYEQYF; cdr3_nt: TGCGCCAGCAGCCCCCGAAGGACAGGTCTGCACTACGAGCAGTACTTC
v_call: TRBV2; j_call: TRBJ2-3; clone_size: NA; d_call: NA; cdr3_aa: CASIGNTDTQYF; cdr3_nt: TGTGCCAGCATTGGCAACACAGATACGCAGTATTTT
v_call: TRBV11-2; j_call: TRBJ2-1; clone_size: NA; d_call: NA; cdr3_aa: CASSSLRGSYNEQFF; cdr3_nt: TGTGCCAGCAGCTCGCTCCGGGGTTCCTACAATGAGCAGTTCTTC
v_call: TRBV5-6; j_call: TRBJ2-5; clone_size: NA; d_call: TRBD2; cdr3_aa: CASSLAGGMRETQYF; cdr3_nt: TGTGCCAGCAGCTTGGCCGGGGGGATGAGGGAGACCCAGTACTTC
v_call: TRBV2; j_call: TRBJ2-5; clone_size: NA; d_call: TRBD2; cdr3_aa: CASSEGASGIQETQYF; cdr3_nt: TGTGCCAGCAGTGAAGGGGCTAGCGGCATCCAAGAGACCCAGTACTTC
v_call: TRBV2; j_call: TRBJ2-7; clone_size: NA; d_call: TRBD1; cdr3_aa: CASSDWDRGRNEQYF; cdr3_nt: TGTGCCAGCAGTGATTGGGACAGGGGAAGAAACGAGCAGTACTTC
v_call: TRBV30; j_call: TRBJ1-1; clone_size: NA; d_call: NA; cdr3_aa: CAWRPTGYSTEAFF; cdr3_nt: TGTGCCTGGAGACCAACAGGGTACTCCACTGAAGCTTTCTTT
v_call: TRBV6-5; j_call: TRBJ2-7; clone_size: NA; d_call: NA; cdr3_aa: CASSTHGGRYEQYF; cdr3_nt: TGTGCCAGCAGTACCCACGGGGGGCGCTACGAGCAGTACTTC
v_call: TRBV7-2; j_call: TRBJ2-1; clone_size: NA; d_call: NA; cdr3_aa: CASSPRERYNEQFF; cdr3_nt: TGTGCCAGCAGTCCGAGGGAGCGCTACAATGAGCAGTTCTTC
v_call: TRBV6-5; j_call: TRBJ1-2; clone_size: NA; d_call: NA; cdr3_aa: CATQLSQLYGYTF; cdr3_nt: TGTGCCACCCAACTTAGCCAGCTATATGGCTACACCTTC
v_call: TRBV6-1; j_call: TRBJ2-2; clone_size: once; d_call: TRBD1; cdr3_aa: CASSEAPFVTGTGELFF; cdr3_nt: TGTGCCAGCAGTGAGGCCCCCTTTGTGACAGGGACCGGGGAGCTGTTTTTT